This T cell receptor beta chain was profiled in a study of blood T cells in healthy people across ages. The use of a sample-barcoded 5' primer and a J-beta primer mix characterized a second PCR of roughly 6 to 12 cycles. A template-switch adaptor containing 12 random nucleotides labeled each cDNA molecule. TCRdb analysed the 5' RACE reads with MiXCR anew, one entry per CDR3 protein. Among some 670,000 distinct CDR3 sequences listed, around 50% were seen once. The study's findings and limits: Lack of knowledge of donor CMV status possibly confounded expanded clonotype changes. Relative to aged donors, long-lived donors carried more naive CD4+ cells and displayed higher diversity.

Regarding this clonotype: Antigen specificity is unknown. At one end the junction does not follow the germline gene, possibly because of a read error.

This CDR3 is 14 amino acids long. The germline V gene has CDR1 MNHEY and CDR2 SVGAGI. The TCR sequence derives from a woman of 80 years or more in good health. Source material: blood. This chain uses TRBV6-5 with TRBJ1-2; D not resolved. CDR3 amino acids: CASSDSRGPYGYTF. In nucleotides, the CDR3 is TGTGCCAGCAGTGACTCAAGAGGTCCCTATGGCTACACCTTC.